The entry below gives a single T cell receptor beta chain sequence along with its context. The CDR3 is 15 residues long. V shed 8 bases and J shed 2 bases, with 13 bases lying between them. Via MiXCR, TCRdb re-called the RT-PCR reads, giving one row per CDR3 protein. In the table there are 150,000 to 200,000 distinct CDR3 sequences, around two fifths of which are singletons. This specimen comes from a study of patients and donors after allogeneic stem cell transplantation. The J gene is TRBJ1-6, the V gene TRBV12-3 or TRBV12-4; no firm D call. Sequencing used blood, either unsorted or a sorted T cell fraction (not recorded which). This TCR derives from a human donor who was either an allogeneic HSCT recipient or a stem cell or donor lymphocyte infusion donor (not recorded which). It is not recorded whose cells these are; they may come from a transplant donor. The CDR3 spells CASSPLQAYNSPLHF. The DNA for the CDR3 is TGTGCCAGCTCCCCCCTGCAAGCCTATAATTCACCCCTCCACTTT.